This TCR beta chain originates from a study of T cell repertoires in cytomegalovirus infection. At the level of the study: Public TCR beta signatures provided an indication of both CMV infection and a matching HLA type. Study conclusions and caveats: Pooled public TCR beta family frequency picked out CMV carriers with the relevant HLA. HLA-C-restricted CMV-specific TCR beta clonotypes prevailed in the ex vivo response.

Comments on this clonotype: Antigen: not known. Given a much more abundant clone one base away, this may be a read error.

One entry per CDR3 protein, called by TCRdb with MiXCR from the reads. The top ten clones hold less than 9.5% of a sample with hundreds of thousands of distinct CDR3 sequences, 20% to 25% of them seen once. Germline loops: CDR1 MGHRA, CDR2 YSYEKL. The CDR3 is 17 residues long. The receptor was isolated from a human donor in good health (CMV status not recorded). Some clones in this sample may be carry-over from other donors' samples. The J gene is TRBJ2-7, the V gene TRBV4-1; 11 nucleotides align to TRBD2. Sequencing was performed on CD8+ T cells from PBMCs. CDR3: CASSQPASGGPPYKQYF. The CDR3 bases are TGCGCCAGCAGCCAACCGGCTAGCGGGGGGCCGCCCTACAAGCAGTACTTC.